This TCR beta chain was documented in a study of blood T cell repertoires in COVID-19. Study information: There were acute and convalescent COVID-19 samples, and they came from the United States, Italy and Spain.

Original methodology: Reference gene primer amplification in the assay estimated nucleated cell counts. Sequenced by immunoSEQ multiplex PCR; TCRdb stores in-frame clones only, minus some. The DNA gave D and trimming, while V, J and clone size come from that table. The sample lists about 160,000 clones; roughly 80% were seen once. The CDR3 has 12 amino acids. In germline, CDR1 is LGHDT, CDR2 YNNKEL (reference sequence). The ends were cut back, 4 bases at V and 5 bases at J, with 7 bases in the middle. The chain employs TRBV3-1 (or the pseudogene TRBV3-2) and TRBJ2-3; weak D call: TRBD1 (5 bases). Input material: peripheral blood. This sequence was found in a woman aged 40 to 49 with COVID-19, enrolled during active disease. CDR3 sequence reads: CASSPRVDTQYF. The CDR3 DNA reads TGTGCCAGCAGCCCCAGGGTAGATACGCAGTATTTT.